The 8 T cell receptor beta chains below all came from one sample that was sequenced in a study of control samples from healthy donors and cancer patients. The protocol was immunoSEQ multiplex PCR, while the TCRdb copy is restricted to in-frame clones and leaves out a portion. The repertoire holds under 150,000 clones, approximately 90% seen once, with about 2.1% in the top ten. What was sequenced was blood. These receptors came from a woman aged 65 to 85 in good health.

This clone was counted a single time. The genes are TRBV11-2 and TRBJ1-1; no clear D. Germline V gene lookup returns CDR1 SGHAT and CDR2 FQNNGV. The CDR3 extends over 12 amino acids. The ends were cut back, 5 bases at V and 5 bases at J, with 9 bases in the middle. The CDR3 sequence: CASSPIRTEAFF. Written as DNA, the CDR3 is TGTGCCAGCAGCCCAATCAGGACTGAAGCTTTCTTT.

This chain uses TRBV6-1 with TRBJ2-3; the D gene is possibly TRBD2 (5 bases). Germline-derived CDR1 and CDR2 are MNHNS and SASEGT. V was shortened by 3 bases and J by 0 bases, with 19 bases between the two germline ends. The CDR3 has 18 amino acids. CDR3 bases: TGTGCCAGCAGTGAGACTAAAATCCTAGTCCTTAGCACAGATACGCAGTATTTT. Translating it yields CASSETKILVLSTDTQYF.

This sequence joins TRBV14 and TRBJ2-1, with no clear D. Germline lookup yields CDR1 SGHDN and CDR2 FVKESK. This CDR3 spans 16 amino acids. V was shortened by 1 base and J by 8 bases, with 18 bases between the two germline ends. CDR3 nucleotide sequence: TGTGCCAGCAGCCAAGGGATGGGGTTGGCTACCTATGAGCAGTTCTTC. Protein sequence: CASSQGMGLATYEQFF.

This chain uses TRBV19 with TRBJ2-7; TRBD1 or TRBD2 may be the D gene (6 bases each). V was trimmed by 10 bases and J by 5 bases, leaving 24 bases between them. In germline, CDR1 is LNHDA, CDR2 SQIVND (reference sequence). This CDR3 has 15 residues. The CDR3 sequence: CATTSAGHLAHEQYF. As DNA, the CDR3 is TGTGCCACAACCTCGGCGGGACACCTAGCCCACGAGCAGTACTTC.

The chain uses TRBV5-4 and TRBJ2-5, with TRBD2 matching over 8 bases. Trimming at V came to 0 bases and at J to 3 bases, leaving 10 bases not matched to a gene. From germline, CDR1 is SGHNT and CDR2 YYREEE (reference sequence). This CDR3 is 17 amino acids long. The CDR3 DNA reads TGTGCCAGCAGCTTGGCCAGTGGCGGGGGGAGGAAAGAGACCCAGTACTTC. Translation gives CASSLASGGGRKETQYF.

This clone was counted once. The chain joins TRBV4-1 to TRBJ1-5; D gene ambiguous. The CDR3 totals 15 residues. The V and J ends lost 4 bases and 5 bases respectively, with 15 bases between them. Germline V CDR1 and CDR2: MGHRA, YSYEKL. The chain's CDR3 is CASSRYLSDDQPQHF. In DNA, the CDR3 is TGCGCCAGCAGCCGGTACCTCTCCGACGATCAGCCCCAGCATTTT.

The chain couples TRBV7-9 to TRBJ2-3; 7 nucleotides line up with TRBD1. The CDR3 sequence is 15 residues long. The germline V gene has CDR1 SEHNR and CDR2 FQNEAQ (reference sequence). V lost 6 bases, J lost 0 bases, and 6 bases stayed unmatched. CDR3 nucleotide sequence: TGTGCCAGCAGTCCCAGGGGGATCAGCACAGATACGCAGTATTTT. Translation: CASSPRGISTDTQYF.

This clone was counted a few times. This chain links TRBV5-6 with TRBJ1-2; a weak D match, TRBD1 (5 bases). The CDR3 covers 13 residues. Germline V CDR1 and CDR2: SGHDT, YYEEEE. Between the trimmed V and J ends, which lost 0 bases and 8 bases, there was a span of 11 bases. CDR3 residues: CASSLAGGTGYTF. For the CDR3, the DNA is TGTGCCAGCAGCTTGGCCGGGGGGACGGGCTACACCTTC.